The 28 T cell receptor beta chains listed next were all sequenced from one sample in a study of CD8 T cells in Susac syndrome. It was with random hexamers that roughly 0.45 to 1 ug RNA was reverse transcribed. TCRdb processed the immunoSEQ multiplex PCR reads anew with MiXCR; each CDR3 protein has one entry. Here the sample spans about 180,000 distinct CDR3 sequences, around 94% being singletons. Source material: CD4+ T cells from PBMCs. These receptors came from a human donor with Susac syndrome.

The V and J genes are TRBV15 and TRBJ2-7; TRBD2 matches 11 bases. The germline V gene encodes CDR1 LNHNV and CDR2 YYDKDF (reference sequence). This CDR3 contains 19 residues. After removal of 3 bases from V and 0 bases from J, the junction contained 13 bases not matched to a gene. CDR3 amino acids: CATSSSGTSGSYPSYEQYF. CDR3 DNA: TGTGCCACCAGCAGCTCCGGGACTAGCGGATCTTACCCCTCCTACGAGCAGTACTTC.

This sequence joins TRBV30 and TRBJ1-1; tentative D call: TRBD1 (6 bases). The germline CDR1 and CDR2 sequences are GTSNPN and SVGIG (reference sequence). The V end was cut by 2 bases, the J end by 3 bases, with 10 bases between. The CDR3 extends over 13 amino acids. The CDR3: CAWSTGMYTEAFF. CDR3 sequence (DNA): TGTGCCTGGAGTACAGGGATGTACACTGAAGCTTTCTTT.

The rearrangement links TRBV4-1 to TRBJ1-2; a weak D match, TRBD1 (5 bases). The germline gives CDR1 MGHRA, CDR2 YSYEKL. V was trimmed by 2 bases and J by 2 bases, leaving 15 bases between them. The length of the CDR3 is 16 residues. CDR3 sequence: CASSQILGTENYGYTF. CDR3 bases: TGCGCCAGCAGCCAAATTCTAGGGACCGAGAACTATGGCTACACCTTC.

For the CDR3, the DNA is TGTGCCAGCAGCCATAACAGTTTGGGAGAGACCCAGTACTTC. The encoded protein is CASSHNSLGETQYF. The chain couples TRBV7-6 to TRBJ2-5, with unresolved D. The CDR3 spans 14 residues. V was pared by 5 bases and J by 4 bases, with 14 bases between. Germline CDR1 SGHVS, CDR2 FNYEAQ. The variable domain in full, completed from reference TRBV7-6 and TRBJ2-5, reads GAGVSQSPRYKVTKRGQDVALRCDPISGHVSLYWYRQALGQGPEFLTYFNYEAQQDKSGLPNDRFSAERPEGSISTLTIQRTEQRDSAMYRCASSHNSLGETQYFGPGTRLLVL.

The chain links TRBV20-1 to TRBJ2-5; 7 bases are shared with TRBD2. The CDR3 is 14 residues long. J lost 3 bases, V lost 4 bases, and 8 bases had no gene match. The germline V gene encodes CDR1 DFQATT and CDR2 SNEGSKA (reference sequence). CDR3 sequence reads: CSATPSRGEETQYF. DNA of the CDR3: TGCAGTGCTACTCCCTCCCGGGGGGAAGAGACCCAGTACTTC.

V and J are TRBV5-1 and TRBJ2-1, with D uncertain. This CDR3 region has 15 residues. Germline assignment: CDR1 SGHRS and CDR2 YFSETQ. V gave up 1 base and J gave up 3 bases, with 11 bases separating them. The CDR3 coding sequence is TGCGCCAGCAGCTTGCGTAACTCCAACTACAATGAGCAGTTCTTC. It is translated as CASSLRNSNYNEQFF. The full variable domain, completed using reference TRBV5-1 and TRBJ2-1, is KAGVTQTPRYLIKTRGQQVTLSCSPISGHRSVSWYQQTPGQGLQFLFEYFSETQRNKGNFPGRFSGRQFSNSRSEMNVSTLELGDSALYLCASSLRNSNYNEQFFGPGTRLTVL.

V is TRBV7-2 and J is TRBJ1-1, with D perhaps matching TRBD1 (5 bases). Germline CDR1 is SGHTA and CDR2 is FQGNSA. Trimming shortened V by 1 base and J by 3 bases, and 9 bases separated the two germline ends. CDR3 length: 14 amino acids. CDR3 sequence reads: CASSLEVGDTEAFF. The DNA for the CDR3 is TGTGCCAGCAGCTTAGAGGTGGGGGACACTGAAGCTTTCTTT.

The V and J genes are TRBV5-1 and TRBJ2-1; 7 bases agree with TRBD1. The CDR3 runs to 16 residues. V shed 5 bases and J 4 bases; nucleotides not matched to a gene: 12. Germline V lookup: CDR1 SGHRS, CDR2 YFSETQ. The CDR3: CASRTGPGTDYNEQFF. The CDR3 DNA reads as TGCGCCAGCAGGACCGGCCCCGGGACAGATTACAATGAGCAGTTCTTC. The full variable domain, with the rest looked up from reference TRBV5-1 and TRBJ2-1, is KAGVTQTPRYLIKTRGQQVTLSCSPISGHRSVSWYQQTPGQGLQFLFEYFSETQRNKGNFPGRFSGRQFSNSRSEMNVSTLELGDSALYLCASRTGPGTDYNEQFFGPGTRLTVL.

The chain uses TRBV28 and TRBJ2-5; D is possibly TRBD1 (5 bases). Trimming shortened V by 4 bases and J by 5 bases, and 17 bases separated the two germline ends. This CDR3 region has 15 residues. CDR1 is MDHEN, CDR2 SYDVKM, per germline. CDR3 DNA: TGTGCCAGCAGTTCGACCAGGGTGGACGGGGAGACCCAGTACTTC. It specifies CASSSTRVDGETQYF.

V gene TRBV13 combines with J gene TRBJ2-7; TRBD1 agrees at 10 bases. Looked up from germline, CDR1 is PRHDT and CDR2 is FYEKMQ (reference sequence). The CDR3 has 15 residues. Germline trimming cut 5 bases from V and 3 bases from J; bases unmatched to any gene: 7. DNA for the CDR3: TGTGCCAGCAGCCCCCGGACAGGGGGGTACTACGAGCAGTACTTC. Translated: CASSPRTGGYYEQYF.

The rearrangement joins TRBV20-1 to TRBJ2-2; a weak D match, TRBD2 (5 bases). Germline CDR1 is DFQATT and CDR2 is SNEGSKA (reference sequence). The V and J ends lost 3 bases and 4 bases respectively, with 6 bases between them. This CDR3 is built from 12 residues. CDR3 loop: CSASEGTGELFF. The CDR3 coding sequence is TGCAGTGCTAGTGAGGGCACCGGGGAGCTGTTTTTT.

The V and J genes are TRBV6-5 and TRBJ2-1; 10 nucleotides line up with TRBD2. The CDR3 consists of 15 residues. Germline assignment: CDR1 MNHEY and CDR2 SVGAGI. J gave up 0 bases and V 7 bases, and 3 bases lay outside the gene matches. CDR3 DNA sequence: TGTGCCAGCACCGCTAGCGGGAGCTCCTACAATGAGCAGTTCTTC. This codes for CASTASGSSYNEQFF.

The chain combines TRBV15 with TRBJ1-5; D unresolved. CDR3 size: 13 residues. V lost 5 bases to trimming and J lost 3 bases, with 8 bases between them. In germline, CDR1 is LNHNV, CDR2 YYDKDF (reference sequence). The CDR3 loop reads CATSPNYNQPQHF. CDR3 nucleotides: TGTGCCACCAGCCCAAATTACAATCAGCCCCAGCATTTT. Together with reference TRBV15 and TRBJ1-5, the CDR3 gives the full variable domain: DAMVIQNPRYQVTQFGKPVTLSCSQTLNHNVMYWYQQKSSQAPKLLFHYYDKDFNNEADTPDNFQSRRPNTSFCFLDIRSPGLGDTAMYLCATSPNYNQPQHFGDGTRLSIL.

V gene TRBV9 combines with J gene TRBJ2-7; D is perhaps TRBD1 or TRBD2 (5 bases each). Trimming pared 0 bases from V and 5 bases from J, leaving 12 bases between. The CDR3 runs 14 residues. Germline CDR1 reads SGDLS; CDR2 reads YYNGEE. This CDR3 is CASSVGGVQNEQYF. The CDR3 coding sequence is TGTGCCAGCAGCGTAGGAGGGGTTCAGAACGAGCAGTACTTC.

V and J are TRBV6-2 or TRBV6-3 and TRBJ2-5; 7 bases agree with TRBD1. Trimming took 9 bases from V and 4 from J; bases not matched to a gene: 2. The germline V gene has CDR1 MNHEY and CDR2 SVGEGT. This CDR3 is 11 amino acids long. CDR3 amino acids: CASRQGETQYF. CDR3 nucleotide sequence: TGTGCCAGTAGACAGGGAGAGACCCAGTACTTC.

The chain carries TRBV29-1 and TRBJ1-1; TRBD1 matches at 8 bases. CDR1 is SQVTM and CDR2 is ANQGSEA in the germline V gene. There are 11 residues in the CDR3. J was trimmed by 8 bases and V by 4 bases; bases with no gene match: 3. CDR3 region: CSVGQGLEAFF. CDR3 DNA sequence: TGCAGCGTTGGACAGGGGCTAGAAGCTTTCTTT.

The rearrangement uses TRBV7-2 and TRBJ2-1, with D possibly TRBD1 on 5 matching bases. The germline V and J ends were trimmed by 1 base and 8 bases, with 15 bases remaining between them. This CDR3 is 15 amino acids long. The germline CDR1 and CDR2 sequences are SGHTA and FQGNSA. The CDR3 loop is CASSLVGHASDEQFF. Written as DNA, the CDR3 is TGTGCCAGCAGCTTAGTCGGACACGCAAGCGATGAGCAGTTCTTC.

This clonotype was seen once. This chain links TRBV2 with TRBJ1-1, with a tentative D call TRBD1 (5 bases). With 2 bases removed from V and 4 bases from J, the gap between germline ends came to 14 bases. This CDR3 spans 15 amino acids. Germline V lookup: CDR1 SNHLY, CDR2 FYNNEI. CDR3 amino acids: CASSEKAAGGTEAFF. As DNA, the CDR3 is TGTGCCAGCAGTGAAAAAGCGGCTGGGGGCACTGAAGCTTTCTTT.

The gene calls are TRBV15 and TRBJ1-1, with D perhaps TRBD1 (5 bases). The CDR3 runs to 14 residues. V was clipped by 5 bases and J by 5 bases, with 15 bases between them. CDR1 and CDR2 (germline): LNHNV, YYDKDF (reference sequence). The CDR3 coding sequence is TGTGCCACCAGCCCGAGACGAGGGGTTACTGAAGCTTTCTTT. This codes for CATSPRRGVTEAFF.

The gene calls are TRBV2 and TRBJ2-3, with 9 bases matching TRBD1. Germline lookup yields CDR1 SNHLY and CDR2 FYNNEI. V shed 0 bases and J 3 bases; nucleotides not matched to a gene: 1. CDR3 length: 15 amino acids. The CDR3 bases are TGTGCCAGCAGTGAAGCCGGACAGGGGACAGATACGCAGTATTTT. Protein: CASSEAGQGTDTQYF.

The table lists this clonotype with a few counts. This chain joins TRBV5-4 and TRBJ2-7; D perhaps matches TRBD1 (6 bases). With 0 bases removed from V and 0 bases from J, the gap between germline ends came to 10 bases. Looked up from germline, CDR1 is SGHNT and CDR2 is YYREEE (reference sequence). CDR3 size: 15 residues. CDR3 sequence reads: CASSLGQASSYEQYF. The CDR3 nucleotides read TGTGCCAGCAGCTTGGGACAGGCCAGCTCCTACGAGCAGTACTTC.

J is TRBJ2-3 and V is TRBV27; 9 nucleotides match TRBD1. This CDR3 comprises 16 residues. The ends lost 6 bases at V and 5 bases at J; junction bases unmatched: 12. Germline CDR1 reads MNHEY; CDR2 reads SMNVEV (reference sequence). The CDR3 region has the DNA TGTGCCAGCAGGGACCCCGGACAGGGGATGGGAGATACGCAGTATTTT. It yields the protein CASRDPGQGMGDTQYF.

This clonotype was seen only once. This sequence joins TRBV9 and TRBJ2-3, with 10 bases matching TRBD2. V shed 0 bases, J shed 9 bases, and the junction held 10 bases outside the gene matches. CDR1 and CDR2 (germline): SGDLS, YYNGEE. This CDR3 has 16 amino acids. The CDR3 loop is CASSVGTSGRAETQYF. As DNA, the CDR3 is TGTGCCAGCAGCGTAGGGACCAGCGGGAGGGCTGAGACGCAGTATTTT.

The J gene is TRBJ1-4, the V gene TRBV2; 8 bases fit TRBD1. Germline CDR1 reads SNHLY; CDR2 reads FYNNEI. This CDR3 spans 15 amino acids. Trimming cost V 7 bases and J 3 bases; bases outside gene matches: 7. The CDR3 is CASILQGGPNEKLFF. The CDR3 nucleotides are TGTGCCAGCATCCTACAGGGGGGACCTAATGAAAAACTGTTTTTT.

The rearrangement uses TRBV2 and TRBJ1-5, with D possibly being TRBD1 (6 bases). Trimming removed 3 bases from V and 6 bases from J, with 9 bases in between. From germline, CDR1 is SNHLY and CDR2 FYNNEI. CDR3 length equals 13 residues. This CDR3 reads CASSEGASQPQHF. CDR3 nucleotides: TGTGCCAGCAGTGAGGGGGCCAGTCAGCCCCAGCATTTT.

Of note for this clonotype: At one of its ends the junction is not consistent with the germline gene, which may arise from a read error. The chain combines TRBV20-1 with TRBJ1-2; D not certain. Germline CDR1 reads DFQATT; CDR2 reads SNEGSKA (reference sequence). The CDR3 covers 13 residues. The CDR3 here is CSARDRGGYGYTF. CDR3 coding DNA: TGCAGTGCTAGAGATCGCGGAGGGTATGGTTACACCTTC.

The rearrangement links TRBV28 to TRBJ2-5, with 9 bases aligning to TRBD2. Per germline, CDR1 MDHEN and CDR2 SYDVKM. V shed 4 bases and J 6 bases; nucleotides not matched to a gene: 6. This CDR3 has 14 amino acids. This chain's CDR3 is CASSSWTSDKTQYF. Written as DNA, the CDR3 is TGTGCCAGCAGTTCCTGGACTAGCGACAAGACCCAGTACTTC.

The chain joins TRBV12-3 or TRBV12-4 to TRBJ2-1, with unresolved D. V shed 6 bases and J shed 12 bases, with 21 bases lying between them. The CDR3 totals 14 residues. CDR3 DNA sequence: TGTGCCAGCAGCCCACCCGGTACTCTCGTGGCGCAGTTCTTC. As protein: CASSPPGTLVAQFF.